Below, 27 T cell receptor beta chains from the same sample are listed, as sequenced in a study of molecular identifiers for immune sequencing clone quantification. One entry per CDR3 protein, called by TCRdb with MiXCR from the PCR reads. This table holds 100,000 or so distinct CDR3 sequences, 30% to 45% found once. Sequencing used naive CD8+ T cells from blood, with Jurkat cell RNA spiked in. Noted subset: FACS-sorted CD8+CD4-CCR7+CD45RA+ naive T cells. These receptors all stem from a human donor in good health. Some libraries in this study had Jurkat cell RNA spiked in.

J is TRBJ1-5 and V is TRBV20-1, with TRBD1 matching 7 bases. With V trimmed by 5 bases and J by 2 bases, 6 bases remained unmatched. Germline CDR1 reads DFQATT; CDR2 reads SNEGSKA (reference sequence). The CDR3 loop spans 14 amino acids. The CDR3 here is CSASTGRGNQPQHF. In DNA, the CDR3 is TGCAGTGCTTCGACAGGGAGGGGCAATCAGCCCCAGCATTTT.

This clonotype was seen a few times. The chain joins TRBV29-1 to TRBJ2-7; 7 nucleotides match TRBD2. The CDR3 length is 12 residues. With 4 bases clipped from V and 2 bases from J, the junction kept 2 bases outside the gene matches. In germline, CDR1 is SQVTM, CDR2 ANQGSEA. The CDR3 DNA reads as TGCAGCGTTGTGGCGGGGGCCTACGAGCAGTACTTC. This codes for CSVVAGAYEQYF.

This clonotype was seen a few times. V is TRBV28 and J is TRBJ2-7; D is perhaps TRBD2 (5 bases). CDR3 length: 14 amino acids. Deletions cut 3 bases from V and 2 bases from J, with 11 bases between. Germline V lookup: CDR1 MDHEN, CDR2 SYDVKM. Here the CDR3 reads CASSFPGEPYEQYF. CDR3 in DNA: TGTGCCAGCAGTTTCCCCGGGGAACCCTACGAGCAGTACTTC.

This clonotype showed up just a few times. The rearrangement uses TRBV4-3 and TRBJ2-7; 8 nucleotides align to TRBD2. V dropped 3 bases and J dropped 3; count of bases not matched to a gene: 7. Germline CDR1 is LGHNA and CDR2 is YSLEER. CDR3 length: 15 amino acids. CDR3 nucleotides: TGCGCCAGCAGCCATGATAGCGGGGAGCACTACGAGCAGTACTTC. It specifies CASSHDSGEHYEQYF.

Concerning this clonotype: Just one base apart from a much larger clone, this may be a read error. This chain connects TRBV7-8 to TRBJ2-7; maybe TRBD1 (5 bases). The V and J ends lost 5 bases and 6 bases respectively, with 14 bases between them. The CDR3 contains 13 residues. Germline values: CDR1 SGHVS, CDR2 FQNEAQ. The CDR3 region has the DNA TGTGCCAGCAGCCTAGATTCCCAGGGCGAGCAGTACTTC. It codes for CASSLDSQGEQYF.

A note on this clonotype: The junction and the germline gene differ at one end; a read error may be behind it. Here the CDR3 reads CASSPLFLLRGNSIYF. The CDR3 nucleotides are TGTGCCAGCAGCCCGTTATTCCTCTTGCGTGGAAACTCCATATATTTT. J is TRBJ1-3 and V is TRBV16; unclear D gene. Germline values: CDR1 KGHSY, CDR2 FQNENV. The CDR3 has 16 residues.

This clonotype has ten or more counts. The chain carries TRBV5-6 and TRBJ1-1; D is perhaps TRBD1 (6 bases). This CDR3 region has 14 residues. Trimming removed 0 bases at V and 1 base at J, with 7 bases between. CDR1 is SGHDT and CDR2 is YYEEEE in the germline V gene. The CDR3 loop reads CASSLGQENTEAFF. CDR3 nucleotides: TGTGCCAGCAGCTTGGGACAGGAGAACACTGAAGCTTTCTTT.

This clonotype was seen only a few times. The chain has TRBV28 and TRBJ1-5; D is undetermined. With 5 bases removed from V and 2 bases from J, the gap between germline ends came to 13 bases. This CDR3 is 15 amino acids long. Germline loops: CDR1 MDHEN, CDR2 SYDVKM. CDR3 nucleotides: TGTGCCAGCAGTGAGACCCTGGGAGGCAATCAGCCCCAGCATTTT. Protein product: CASSETLGGNQPQHF.

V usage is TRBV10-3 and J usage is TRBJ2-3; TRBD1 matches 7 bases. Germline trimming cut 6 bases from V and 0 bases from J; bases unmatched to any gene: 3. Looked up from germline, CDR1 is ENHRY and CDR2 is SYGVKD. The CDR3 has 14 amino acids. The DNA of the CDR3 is TGTGCCATCAGCAGGACAGGAAGCACAGATACGCAGTATTTT. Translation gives CAISRTGSTDTQYF.

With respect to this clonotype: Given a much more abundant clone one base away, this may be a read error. The CDR3 nucleotides read TGCAGCGGTGATACAGGGGCCACTGAAGCTTTCTTT. Encoded protein: CSGDTGATEAFF. This chain joins TRBV29-1 and TRBJ1-1; the match to TRBD1 covers 7 bases. The ends lost 7 bases at V and 4 bases at J; junction bases unmatched: 6. Germline assignment: CDR1 SQVTM and CDR2 ANQGSEA. The CDR3 spans 12 residues.

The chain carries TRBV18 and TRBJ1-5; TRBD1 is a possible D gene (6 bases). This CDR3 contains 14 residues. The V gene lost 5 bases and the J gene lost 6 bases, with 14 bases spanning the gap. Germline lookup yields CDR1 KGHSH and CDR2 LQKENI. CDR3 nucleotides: TGTGCCAGCTCAGAGGGGGGACTCATTCAGCCCCAGCATTTT. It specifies CASSEGGLIQPQHF.

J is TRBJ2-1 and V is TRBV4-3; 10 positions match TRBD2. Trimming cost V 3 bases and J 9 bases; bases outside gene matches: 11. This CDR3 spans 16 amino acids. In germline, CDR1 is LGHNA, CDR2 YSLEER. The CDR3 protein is CASSQDPLAGAVEQFF. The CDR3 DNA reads TGCGCCAGCAGCCAGGATCCTCTAGCGGGAGCGGTTGAGCAGTTCTTC.

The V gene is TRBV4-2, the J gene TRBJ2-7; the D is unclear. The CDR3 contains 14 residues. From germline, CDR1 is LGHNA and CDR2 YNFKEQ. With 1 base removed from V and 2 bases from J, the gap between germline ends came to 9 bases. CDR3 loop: CASSQGLTPYEQYF. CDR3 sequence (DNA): TGTGCCAGCAGCCAAGGCCTCACCCCCTACGAGCAGTACTTC.

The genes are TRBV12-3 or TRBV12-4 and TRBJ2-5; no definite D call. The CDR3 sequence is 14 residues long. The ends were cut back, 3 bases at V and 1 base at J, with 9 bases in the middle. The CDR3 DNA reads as TGTGCCAGCAGTTTTGGTCTAGTCCAAGAGACCCAGTACTTC. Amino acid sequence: CASSFGLVQETQYF.

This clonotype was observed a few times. The CDR3 sequence: CASSLTGVGQPQHF. CDR3 nucleotides: TGTGCCAGCAGCCTTACAGGGGTGGGCCAGCCCCAGCATTTT. The V gene is TRBV12-3 or TRBV12-4, the J gene TRBJ1-5; TRBD1 matches at 7 bases. This CDR3 has 14 residues. Germline trimming cut 6 bases from V and 7 bases from J; bases unmatched to any gene: 9.

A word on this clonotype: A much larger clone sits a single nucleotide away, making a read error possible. The CDR3 here is CASSFGGGGEQYF. The CDR3, as DNA: TGTGCCAGCAGTTTCGGGGGAGGAGGTGAGCAGTACTTC. The chain is built from TRBV12-3 or TRBV12-4 and TRBJ2-7; TRBD2 might be the D (6 bases). Trimming removed 3 bases from V and 7 bases from J, with 13 bases in between. CDR3 size: 13 residues.

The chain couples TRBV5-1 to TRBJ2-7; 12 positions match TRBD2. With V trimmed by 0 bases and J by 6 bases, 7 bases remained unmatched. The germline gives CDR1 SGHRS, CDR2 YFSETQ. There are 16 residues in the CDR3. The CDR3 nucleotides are TGCGCCAGCAGCTTGGGCCTAGCGGGAGGGCCGAGCGAGCAGTACTTC. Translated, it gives CASSLGLAGGPSEQYF.

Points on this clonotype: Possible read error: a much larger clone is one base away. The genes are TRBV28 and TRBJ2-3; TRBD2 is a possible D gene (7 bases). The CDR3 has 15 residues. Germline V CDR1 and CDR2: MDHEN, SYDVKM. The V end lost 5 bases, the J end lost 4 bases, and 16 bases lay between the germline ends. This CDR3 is CASSVDRAGPDTQYF. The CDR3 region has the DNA TGTGCCAGCAGTGTGGACAGAGCGGGGCCAGATACGCAGTATTTT.

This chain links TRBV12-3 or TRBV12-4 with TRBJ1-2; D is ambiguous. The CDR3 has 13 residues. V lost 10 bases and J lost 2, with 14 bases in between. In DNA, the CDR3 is TGTGCCACCGGCCGTTCGGAAAACTATGGCTACACCTTC. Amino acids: CATGRSENYGYTF.

CDR3 loop: CASRPKEQFF. The CDR3, as DNA: TGCGCCAGCAGACCTAAAGAGCAGTTCTTC. The rearrangement links TRBV10-1 to TRBJ2-1, with D unclear. V gave up 6 bases and J gave up 10 bases, with 7 bases separating them. The CDR3 has 10 amino acids. Germline CDR1 and CDR2: WNHNN and SYGVQD (reference sequence).

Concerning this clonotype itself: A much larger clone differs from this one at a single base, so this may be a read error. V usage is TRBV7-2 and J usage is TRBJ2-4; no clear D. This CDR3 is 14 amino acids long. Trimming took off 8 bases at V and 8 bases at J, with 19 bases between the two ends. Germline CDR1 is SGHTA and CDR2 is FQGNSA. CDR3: CASCSPEARYIQYF. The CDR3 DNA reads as TGTGCCAGCTGCTCGCCCGAGGCCCGCTACATTCAGTACTTC. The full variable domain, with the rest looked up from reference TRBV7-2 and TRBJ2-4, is GAGVSQSPSNKVTEKGKDVELRCDPISGHTALYWYRQSLGQGLEFLIYFQGNSAPDKSGLPSDRFSAERTGGSVSTLTIQRTQQEDSAVYLCASCSPEARYIQYFGAGTRLSVL.

The CDR3 DNA follows: TGTGCCAGCGGCTCTGAGGGGCGAGATCAAGAGACCCAGTACTTC. The encoded protein is CASGSEGRDQETQYF. J is TRBJ2-5 and V is TRBV13; either TRBD1 or TRBD2 may fit D (5 bases each). V lost 8 bases and J 2 bases, leaving 18 bases between the germline ends. The CDR3 has 15 amino acids. Germline-derived CDR1 and CDR2 are PRHDT and FYEKMQ (reference sequence).

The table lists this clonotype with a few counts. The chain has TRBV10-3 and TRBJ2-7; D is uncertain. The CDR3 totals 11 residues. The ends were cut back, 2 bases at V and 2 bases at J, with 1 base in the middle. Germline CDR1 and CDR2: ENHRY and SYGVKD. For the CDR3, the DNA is TGTGCCATCAGTGAGACCTACGAGCAGTACTTC. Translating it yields CAISETYEQYF.

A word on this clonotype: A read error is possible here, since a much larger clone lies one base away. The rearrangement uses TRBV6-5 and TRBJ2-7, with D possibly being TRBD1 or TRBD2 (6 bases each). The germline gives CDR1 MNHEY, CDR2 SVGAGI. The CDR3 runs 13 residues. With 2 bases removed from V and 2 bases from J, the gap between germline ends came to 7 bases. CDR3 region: CASSYGGPYEQYF. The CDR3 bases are TGTGCCAGCAGTTACGGGGGGCCCTACGAGCAGTACTTC.

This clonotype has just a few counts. The CDR3 nucleotides are TGTGCCAGCAGTTTATCGGGACAGGCCCTTAACTATGGCTACACCTTC. Protein: CASSLSGQALNYGYTF. The chain links TRBV27 to TRBJ1-2, with 8 bases fitting TRBD1. The germline V gene has CDR1 MNHEY and CDR2 SMNVEV (reference sequence). Trimming cost V 0 bases and J 1 base; bases outside gene matches: 4. This CDR3 spans 16 amino acids.

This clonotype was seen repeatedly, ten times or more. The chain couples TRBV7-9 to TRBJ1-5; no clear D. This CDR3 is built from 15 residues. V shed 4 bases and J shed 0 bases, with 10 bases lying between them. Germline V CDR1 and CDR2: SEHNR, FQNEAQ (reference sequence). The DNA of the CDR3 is TGTGCCAGCAGCTCGGACTGGCATAGCAATCAGCCCCAGCATTTT. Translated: CASSSDWHSNQPQHF.

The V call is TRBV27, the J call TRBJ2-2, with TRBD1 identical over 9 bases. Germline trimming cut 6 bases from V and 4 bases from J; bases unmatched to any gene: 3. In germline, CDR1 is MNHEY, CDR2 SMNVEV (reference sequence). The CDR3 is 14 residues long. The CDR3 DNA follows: TGTGCCAGCAGGTTGGGACAGGGCACCGGGGAGCTGTTTTTT. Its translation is CASRLGQGTGELFF.